This note documents a single TCR beta chain sequence. TCRdb's copy holds only in-frame clones and misses some; the assay was immunoSEQ multiplex PCR. The sample records roughly 550,000 clones, approximately 80% being singletons. V lost 6 bases and J lost 2, with 16 bases in between. CDR1 MNHEY and CDR2 SVGAGI come from the germline V gene. CDR3 length equals 15 residues. The sample comes from a study of shared T cell receptors in the human thymus. These data were likewise used in another study, on human thymus T cells. That source notes: Surgeons resected thymus tissue during corrective heart surgery. Across thymic and blood repertoires, the usage of V and J genes appeared to be biased.

This TCR derives from a boy in the first two years of life with a congenital heart defect. The V and J genes are TRBV6-5 and TRBJ1-2; weak D call: TRBD1 (6 bases). Sequenced sample: thymocytes. The CDR3 spells CASRETGAINYGYTF. The CDR3 DNA reads as TGTGCCAGCAGGGAGACAGGAGCCATCAACTATGGCTACACCTTC.